The T cell receptor beta chain under discussion was sequenced for a study of neurological immune-mediated disorders. This CDR3 is 15 amino acids long. V shed 7 bases and J 3 bases; nucleotides not matched to a gene: 10. The germline gives CDR1 SGHRS, CDR2 YFSETQ. The study's findings and limits: No CDR3 amino acid sequences recurred among expanded clones across subjects, suggesting private repertoires in all groups. For the multiple sclerosis repertoire cluster, an association with any clinical or MRI feature was absent.

In its sample, this clonotype was seen many times. Its target is not known. The cDNA was generated through 5'RACE incorporating 10-nucleotide random UMIs. The output of every sequencing run, over 190 million TCR-beta sequences, came from 15-18 subjects. TCRdb passed the 5' RACE reads through MiXCR, listing each CDR3 protein once. The profile covers more than 75,000 distinct CDR3 sequences, with approximately 5% appearing a single time and less than 2.5% taken by the ten largest. The rearrangement joins TRBV5-1 to TRBJ1-3; TRBD1 matches 7 bases. Sequenced material: PBMCs. The receptor was isolated from a woman under 40 with multiple sclerosis. The CDR3 reads CASQPGTAGGNTIYF. The CDR3 bases are TGCGCCAGCCAACCCGGGACAGCGGGTGGAAACACCATATATTTT. Full variable domain (remainder filled in from reference TRBV5-1 and TRBJ1-3): KAGVTQTPRYLIKTRGQQVTLSCSPISGHRSVSWYQQTPGQGLQFLFEYFSETQRNKGNFPGRFSGRQFSNSRSEMNVSTLELGDSALYLCASQPGTAGGNTIYFGEGSWLTVV.